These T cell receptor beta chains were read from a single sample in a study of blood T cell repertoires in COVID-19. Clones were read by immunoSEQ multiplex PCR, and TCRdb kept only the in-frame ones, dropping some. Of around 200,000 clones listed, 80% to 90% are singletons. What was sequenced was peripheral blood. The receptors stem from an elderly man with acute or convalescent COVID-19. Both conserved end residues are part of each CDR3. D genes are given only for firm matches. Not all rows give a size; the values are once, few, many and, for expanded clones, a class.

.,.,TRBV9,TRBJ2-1,TGTGCCAGCAGCGTAGGAATAGCTTGGGTCGAGGAGCAGTTCTTC,CASSVGIAWVEEQFF
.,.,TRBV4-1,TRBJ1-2,TGCGCCAGCAGCCAAGATGGGGGCCTCTATGGCTACACCTTC,CASSQDGGLYGYTF
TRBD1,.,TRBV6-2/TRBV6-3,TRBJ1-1,TGTGCCAGCAGTTCGTCGGGACAGGGAAACACTGAAGCTTTCTTT,CASSSSGQGNTEAFF
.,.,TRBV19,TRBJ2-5,TGTGCCAGTAGTGGCAGGGTGGGGGAGACCCAGTACTTC,CASSGRVGETQYF
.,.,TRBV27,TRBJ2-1,TGTGCCAGCAGTTTAGGGCAGCCTTACAATGAGCAGTTCTTC,CASSLGQPYNEQFF
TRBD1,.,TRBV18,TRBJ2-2,TGTGCCAGCTCACCAGAGAGGGGGCGAGGGACCGGGGAGCTGTTTTTT,CASSPERGRGTGELFF
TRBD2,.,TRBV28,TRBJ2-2,TGTGCCAGCAGAGTCTACGGGAGGCAAGACGGGGAGCTGTTTTTT,CASRVYGRQDGELFF
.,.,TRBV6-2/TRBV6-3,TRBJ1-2,TGTGCCAGCAGTCAGCCGACAGGAGGCTACACCTTC,CASSQPTGGYTF
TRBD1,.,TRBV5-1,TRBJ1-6,TGCGCCAGCAGCGGTGGGACAGGGGAAAATTCACCCCTCCACTTT,CASSGGTGENSPLHF
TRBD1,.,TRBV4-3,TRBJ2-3,TGCGCCAGCAGCCCCTCACAGGGGAACACAGATACGCAGTATTTT,CASSPSQGNTDTQYF
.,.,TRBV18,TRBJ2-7,TGTGCCAGCTCACCACCTCAGACATACGAGCAGTACTTC,CASSPPQTYEQYF
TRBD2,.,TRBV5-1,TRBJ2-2,TGCGCCAGCAGATCCCTAGCGGTGAACACCGGGGAGCTGTTTTTT,CASRSLAVNTGELFF
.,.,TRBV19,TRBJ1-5,TGTGCCAGTCTACTTAGTACAGGGCTTTATGGCAATCAGCCCCAGCATTTT,CASLLSTGLYGNQPQHF
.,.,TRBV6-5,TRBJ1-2,TGTGCCAGCAGCCGGGGTGTTGGCTACACCTTC,CASSRGVGYTF
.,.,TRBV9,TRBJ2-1,TGTGCCAGCAGCCTAAACAATGAGCAGTTCTTC,CASSLNNEQFF
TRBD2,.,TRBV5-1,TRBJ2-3,TGCGCCAGCAGCTCCCCGACTAGCGGGAGTACAGATACGCAGTATTTT,CASSSPTSGSTDTQYF
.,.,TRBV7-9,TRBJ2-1,TGTGCCAGCAGCTTATCAGGGGAGCCCTACAATGAGCAGTTCTTC,CASSLSGEPYNEQFF
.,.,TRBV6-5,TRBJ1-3,TGTGCCAGCAGTCCCGACAGAGCCTCTGGAAACACCATATATTTT,CASSPDRASGNTIYF
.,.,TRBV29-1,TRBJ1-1,TGCAGCGTTGAACCCCCAGGATGGAACACTGAAGCTTTCTTT,CSVEPPGWNTEAFF
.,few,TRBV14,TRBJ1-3,TGTGCCAGCAGCCAAGATGTCCGAACTATTGCGTATTTT,CASSQDVRTIAYF
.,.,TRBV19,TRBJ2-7,TGTGCCAGTAGTAGGCAACAGGCCGCCTACGAGCAGTACTTC,CASSRQQAAYEQYF
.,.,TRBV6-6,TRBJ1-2,TGTGCCAGCAGTTATTATCAGGGCTCCTATGGCTACACCTTC,CASSYYQGSYGYTF
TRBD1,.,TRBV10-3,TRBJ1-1,TGTGCCACCGGGACAGGCGGAAACACTGAAGCTTTCTTT,CATGTGGNTEAFF
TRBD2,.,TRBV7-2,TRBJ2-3,TGTGCCAGCAGCTTAGGTGGGAGGGCCGTAGATACGCAGTATTTT,CASSLGGRAVDTQYF
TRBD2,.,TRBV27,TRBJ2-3,TGTGCCAGCAGTTCCCTTTTTAAAGCGGGACTCCCAGATACGCAGTATTTT,CASSSLFKAGLPDTQYF
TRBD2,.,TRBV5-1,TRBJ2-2,TGCGCCAGCAGACCACTAGCGGGAGTGGACACCGGGGAGCTGTTTTTT,CASRPLAGVDTGELFF
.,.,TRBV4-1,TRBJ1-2,TGCGCCAGCAGCCGGGAGGGCTATGGCTACACCTTC,CASSREGYGYTF
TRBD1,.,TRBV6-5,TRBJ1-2,TGTGCCAGCAGTTACTCGAGCCAGGGGGTTGTGCGCTACACCTTC,CASSYSSQGVVRYTF
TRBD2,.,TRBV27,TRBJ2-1,TGTGCCAGCAGCCAGGGACTAGCGGGGATAGGAAGTGAGCAGTTCTTC,CASSQGLAGIGSEQFF
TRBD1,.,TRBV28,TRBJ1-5,TGTGCCAGCAGTCGGACAGGCTGGTCAGCCCAGCATTTT,CASSRTGWSAQHF
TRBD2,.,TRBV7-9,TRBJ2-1,TGTGCCAGCATACGGCTAGCGGGAAACAATGAGCAGTTCTTC,CASIRLAGNNEQFF
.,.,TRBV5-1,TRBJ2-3,TGCGCCAGCAGCCTCTCCTCAGGGACAGATACGCAGTATTTT,CASSLSSGTDTQYF
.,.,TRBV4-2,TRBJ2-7,TGTGCCAGCAGCCCTGAGGGAGCTAGCAGACTCTCCTACGAGCAGTACTTC,CASSPEGASRLSYEQYF
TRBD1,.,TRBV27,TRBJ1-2,TGTGCCAGCAGGACAGGGGGTCGGGGCTACACCTTC,CASRTGGRGYTF
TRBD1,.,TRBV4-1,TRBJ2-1,TGCGCCAGCAGCCAAGATAGGGGGTCGGGGACAGGTGGATACAATGAGCAGTTCTTC,CASSQDRGSGTGGYNEQFF
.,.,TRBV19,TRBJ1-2,TGTGCCAGTAGTATAGTTGGCAGGGCTGATTCTAACTATGGCTACACCTTC,CASSIVGRADSNYGYTF
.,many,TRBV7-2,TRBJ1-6,TGTGCCAGCAGGAGGGGAGGGCATAATTCACCCCTCCACTTT,CASRRGGHNSPLHF
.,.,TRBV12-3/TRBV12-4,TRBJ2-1,TGTGCCAGCAGTCTGGGGCAATTCGGCAGGAAGTTCTTC,CASSLGQFGRKFF
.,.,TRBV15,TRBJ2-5,TGTGCCACCAGCAGAGATCCGGACGGAGGAGAGACCCAGTACTTC,CATSRDPDGGETQYF
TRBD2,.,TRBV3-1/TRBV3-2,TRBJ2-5,TGTGCCAGCAGCCAAGACCCCGGGACTACAGAGACCCAGTACTTC,CASSQDPGTTETQYF
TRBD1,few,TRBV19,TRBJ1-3,TGTGCCAGCAAGACAGGGTCGACAAACACCATATATTTT,CASKTGSTNTIYF
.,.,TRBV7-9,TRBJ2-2,TGTGCCAGCAGCCCGCCCGGGACAACGAACACCGGGGAGCTGTTTTTT,CASSPPGTTNTGELFF
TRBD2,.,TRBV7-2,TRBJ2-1,TGTGCCAGCAGCTTACCCGGGGGGTACAATGAGCAGTTCTTC,CASSLPGGYNEQFF
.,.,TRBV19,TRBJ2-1,TGTGCCAGTAGTACCGGACGAACGGGGGTTTTTGGCGAGCAGTTCTTC,CASSTGRTGVFGEQFF
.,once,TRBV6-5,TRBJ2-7,TGTGCCAGCACCATGGGACATAACTACGAGCAGTACTTC,CASTMGHNYEQYF
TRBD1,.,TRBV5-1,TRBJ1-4,TGCGCCAGCAGCCGGAACAGGGGGAACAATGAAAAACTGTTTTTT,CASSRNRGNNEKLFF
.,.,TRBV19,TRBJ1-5,TGTGCCAGTAGTATAGATTCTGGGCAGGGGATTCAGCCCCAGCATTTT,CASSIDSGQGIQPQHF